This TCR beta chain stems from a study of CD8 T cells in Susac syndrome. Sequencing of TCR beta was performed on blood CD8+ and CD4+ T cells. A quantity of about 0.5 to 1 ug RNA underwent reverse transcription using random hexamers. The immunoSEQ assay covered 54 Vbeta and 13 Jbeta segments for CDR3. TCRdb reprocessed the immunoSEQ multiplex PCR reads via MiXCR and lists one record per CDR3 protein. Of about 140,000 distinct CDR3 sequences listed, roughly 94% are singletons. Turning to this clonotype: Its antigen is unknown.

Study-level findings and limits: CD4+ repertoires of Susac syndrome patients lacked detectable clonal expansion.

Material: CD4+ T cells from PBMCs. The TCR comes from a human donor with Susac syndrome.

The CDR3 here is CAWNGRSTDTQYF. Here the CDR3 DNA reads TGTGCCTGGAATGGCAGGAGCACAGATACGCAGTATTTT. The chain is built from TRBV30 and TRBJ2-3; unclear D gene. The germline V gene has CDR1 GTSNPN and CDR2 SVGIG (reference sequence). CDR3 size: 13 residues. V lost 4 bases to trimming and J lost 0 bases, with 8 bases between them.